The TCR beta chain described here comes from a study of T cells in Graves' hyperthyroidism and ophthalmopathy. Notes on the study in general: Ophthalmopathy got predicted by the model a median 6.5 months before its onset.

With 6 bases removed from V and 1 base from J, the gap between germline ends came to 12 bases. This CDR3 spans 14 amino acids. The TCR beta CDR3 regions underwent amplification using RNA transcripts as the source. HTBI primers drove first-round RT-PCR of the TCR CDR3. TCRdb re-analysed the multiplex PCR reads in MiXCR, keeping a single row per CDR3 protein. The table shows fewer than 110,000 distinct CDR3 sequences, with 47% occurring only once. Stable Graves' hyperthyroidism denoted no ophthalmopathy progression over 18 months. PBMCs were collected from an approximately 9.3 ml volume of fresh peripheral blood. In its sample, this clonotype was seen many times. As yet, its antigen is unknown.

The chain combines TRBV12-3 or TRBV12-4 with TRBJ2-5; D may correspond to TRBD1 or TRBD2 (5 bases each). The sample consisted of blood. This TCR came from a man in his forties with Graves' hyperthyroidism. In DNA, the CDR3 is TGTGCCAGCAGCCGGGACGGAATCCAAGAGACCCAGTACTTC. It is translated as CASSRDGIQETQYF.